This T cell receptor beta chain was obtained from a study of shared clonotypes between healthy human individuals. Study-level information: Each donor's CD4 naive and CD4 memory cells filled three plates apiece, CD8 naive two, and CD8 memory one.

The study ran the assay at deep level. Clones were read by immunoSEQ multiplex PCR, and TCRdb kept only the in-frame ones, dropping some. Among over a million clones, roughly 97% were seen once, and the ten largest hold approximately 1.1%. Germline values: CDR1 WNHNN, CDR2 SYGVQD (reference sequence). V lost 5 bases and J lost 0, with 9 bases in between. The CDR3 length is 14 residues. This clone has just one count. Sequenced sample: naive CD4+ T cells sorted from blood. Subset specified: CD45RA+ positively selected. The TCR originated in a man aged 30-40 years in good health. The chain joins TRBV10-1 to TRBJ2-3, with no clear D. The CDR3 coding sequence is TGCGCCAGCAGTTGGGTATCAAGCACAGATACGCAGTATTTT. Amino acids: CASSWVSSTDTQYF.